Shown below are 22 T cell receptor beta chains from a single sample sequenced in a study of T cell repertoires in cytomegalovirus infection (dated by TCRdb to between 2017 and 2020). Interpreted using the paper, the treatment or condition label stands for: in vitro stimulation with specific CMV peptide epitopes to enrich CMV-specific T cells. This sample was sequenced with an Illumina HiSeq 1500. The public reads were reprocessed in TCRdb via fastp at Q25 and MiXCR, keeping in-frame beta chains. Each entry merges the rows of one CDR3 protein and shows their most common DNA and genes. Recorded for this sample are hundreds of thousands of distinct CDR3 sequences; 33% of them occurred a single time. The ten biggest clones cover 15% to 20% of the sample. These receptors have no identified antigens. The source was cultured PBMCs, collected from culture after CMV antigen stimulation. The source of these receptors is a human donor in good health (CMV status not recorded). Some clones in this sample may be carry-over from other donors' samples.

This clonotype was found a few times. V is TRBV5-1 and J is TRBJ2-2, with 8 bases matching TRBD1. The CDR3 length is 15 residues. Trimming removed 2 bases from V and 3 bases from J; junction bases left unmatched: 3. CDR1 is SGHRS, CDR2 YFSETQ, per germline. The CDR3: CASSFRTGHTGELFF. In DNA form, the CDR3 reads TGCGCCAGCAGCTTCCGGACAGGGCACACCGGGGAGCTGTTTTTT.

This sequence joins TRBV18 and TRBJ2-6, with D possibly TRBD1 on 8 matching bases. V shed 6 bases and J shed 1 base, with 19 bases lying between them. This CDR3 has 18 amino acids. Germline loops: CDR1 KGHSH, CDR2 LQKENI. CDR3 sequence reads: CASSPRDRTRSGANVLTF. CDR3 bases: TGTGCCAGCTCTCCCAGGGACAGGACTAGATCTGGGGCCAACGTCCTGACTTTC.

This clonotype was counted between two and nine times. The chain joins TRBV4-1 to TRBJ2-1; D not resolved. The CDR3 is 13 amino acids. The germline CDR1 and CDR2 sequences are MGHRA and YSYEKL. The germline V and J ends were trimmed by 0 bases and 8 bases, with 8 bases remaining between them. The CDR3 here is CASSQDNADEQFF. In DNA form, the CDR3 reads TGCGCCAGCAGCCAAGATAATGCGGATGAGCAGTTCTTC.

This clonotype has just a few counts. The chain employs TRBV6-2 or TRBV6-3 and TRBJ2-7; D uncertain. This CDR3 region has 15 residues. V lost 6 bases and J 3 bases, leaving 18 bases between the germline ends. CDR1 MNHEY and CDR2 SVGEGT come from the germline V gene. The CDR3 region is CASSSWELSNYEQYF. The CDR3 DNA follows: TGTGCCAGCAGCTCCTGGGAACTGAGTAACTACGAGCAGTACTTC.

This clonotype was recorded at least ten times. The chain carries TRBV7-2 and TRBJ2-3; D call uncertain. The V gene's germline CDR1 is SGHTA and CDR2 FQGNSA. The CDR3 loop spans 11 amino acids. Trimming took 1 base from V and 9 from J, leaving 5 bases between them. The CDR3 DNA sequence: TGTGCCAGCAGCTTAGAAGGGACGCAGTATTTT. Translation gives CASSLEGTQYF.

The CDR3 loop is CASRSDRGGGYTF. CDR3 in DNA: TGTGCCAGCAGGAGCGACAGGGGAGGCGGCTACACCTTC. The chain uses TRBV7-2 and TRBJ1-2, with TRBD1 matching over 8 bases. The junction had 8 bases not matched to a gene; V was cut back by 6 bases and J by 8 bases. The CDR3 extends over 13 amino acids. CDR1 and CDR2 from the germline V gene are SGHTA and FQGNSA.

This clonotype was observed a single time. The chain uses TRBV5-1 and TRBJ2-3; D possibly uses TRBD1 or TRBD2 (6 bases each). V lost 0 bases and J lost 8, with 19 bases in between. The length of the CDR3 is 16 residues. Germline CDR1 reads SGHRS; CDR2 reads YFSETQ. This CDR3 is CASSLEGGYGRGTQYF. The DNA of the CDR3 is TGCGCCAGCAGCTTGGAGGGGGGCTACGGCCGTGGTACGCAGTATTTT.

The CDR3 nucleotides read TGTGCCAGTCTAGACAGGGGCCAGAGGGGCGCTTTCTTT. Translation gives CASLDRGQRGAFF. V and J are TRBV19 and TRBJ1-1; the match to TRBD1 covers 8 bases. J was trimmed by 11 bases and V by 8 bases; bases with no gene match: 13. Germline CDR1 LNHDA, CDR2 SQIVND (reference sequence). This CDR3 region has 13 residues.

The table lists this clonotype with a few counts. The rearrangement joins TRBV12-3 or TRBV12-4 to TRBJ2-2; D is possibly TRBD1 (7 bases). The CDR3 totals 16 residues. V lost 0 bases to trimming and J lost 3 bases, with 11 bases between them. CDR3 DNA: TGTGCCAGCAGTTTAGCGCCCAGGGGGGACACCGGGGAGCTGTTTTTT. It codes for CASSLAPRGDTGELFF.

CDR3 nucleotide sequence: TGTGCTAGTGGTCCCCTCGGCCGGGAGCAGTTCTTC. It codes for CASGPLGREQFF. The chain combines TRBV12-5 with TRBJ2-1; no reliable D call. Deletions cut 5 bases from V and 10 bases from J, with 12 bases between. Looked up from germline, CDR1 is LGHNT and CDR2 is FRNRAP. The length of the CDR3 is 12 residues.

This clonotype was detected a few times. The chain joins TRBV6-1 to TRBJ2-7; 8 bases match TRBD1. Germline CDR1 and CDR2: MNHNS and SASEGT. The CDR3 length is 16 residues. Trimming at V came to 7 bases and at J to 0 bases, leaving 11 bases not matched to a gene. CDR3 region: CASKIGPGQGSYEQYV. The CDR3 region has the DNA TGTGCCAGCAAAATCGGACCAGGACAGGGCTCCTACGAGCAGTACGTC.

The gene calls are TRBV6-5 and TRBJ2-7; 9 bases match TRBD1. V lost 4 bases, J lost 6 bases, and 7 bases stayed unmatched. CDR1 and CDR2 (germline): MNHEY, SVGAGI. The CDR3 is made up of 14 amino acids. The CDR3 nucleotides are TGTGCCAGCAGTTCCGGGACAGGGAGTCCCGAGCAGTACTTC. The encoded protein is CASSSGTGSPEQYF.

The chain employs TRBV20-1 and TRBJ1-1; 7 positions agree with TRBD1. The CDR3 extends over 13 amino acids. The germline V gene has CDR1 DFQATT and CDR2 SNEGSKA (reference sequence). The J segment lost 6 bases and the V segment lost 4 bases, leaving 8 bases of the junction unmatched. The CDR3 sequence: CSATPGGEAEAFF. As DNA, the CDR3 is TGCAGTGCTACACCAGGGGGAGAGGCTGAAGCTTTCTTT.

The table lists this clonotype with many counts. The J gene is TRBJ1-1, the V gene TRBV6-6; 8 bases match TRBD1. The germline V gene encodes CDR1 MNHNY and CDR2 SVGAGI (reference sequence). The J segment lost 0 bases and the V segment lost 11 bases, leaving 5 bases of the junction unmatched. The CDR3 totals 13 residues. The CDR3 region has the DNA TGTGCCGCGAGGGACAGGTTGAACACTGAAGCTTTCTTT. Its translation: CAARDRLNTEAFF.

The V call is TRBV14, the J call TRBJ1-2; D possibly corresponds to TRBD1 (6 bases). The CDR3 contains 14 residues. V was clipped by 1 base and J by 8 bases, with 14 bases between them. Germline V gene data show CDR1 as SGHDN and CDR2 as FVKESK. This CDR3 is CASSQGFTGKGYTF. The DNA of the CDR3 is TGTGCCAGCAGCCAAGGGTTCACAGGGAAAGGCTACACCTTC. The full variable domain, with the rest looked up from reference TRBV14 and TRBJ1-2, is EAGVTQFPSHSVIEKGQTVTLRCDPISGHDNLYWYRRVMGKEIKFLLHFVKESKQDESGMPNNRFLAERTGGTYSTLKVQPAELEDSGVYFCASSQGFTGKGYTFGSGTRLTVV.

Note on this clonotype: The CDR3 end shows no conserved phenylalanine or tryptophan, and so a read error is likely. J is TRBJ2-7 and V is TRBV7-9; 8 positions agree with TRBD1. The V gene end was trimmed by 4 bases and the J gene end by 1 base; junction bases not matched to a gene: 3. This CDR3 has 14 residues. The germline V gene has CDR1 SEHNR and CDR2 FQNEAQ (reference sequence). The CDR3 sequence is CASSSTGVSYEQYC. In nucleotides, the CDR3 is TGTGCCAGCAGCTCGACAGGGGTATCCTACGAGCAGTACTGC.

The chain uses TRBV19 and TRBJ1-1, with D possibly being TRBD1 (5 bases). V lost 7 bases and J lost 5, with 11 bases in between. The germline V gene has CDR1 LNHDA and CDR2 SQIVND (reference sequence). CDR3 size: 12 residues. The CDR3 nucleotides are TGTGCCAGTACTCGGGGGAATACTGAAGCTTTCTTT. Encoded protein: CASTRGNTEAFF. The full variable domain, its missing parts supplied by reference TRBV19 and TRBJ1-1, is DGGITQSPKYLFRKEGQNVTLSCEQNLNHDAMYWYRQDPGQGLRLIYYSQIVNDFQKGDIAEGYSVSREKKESFPLTVTSAQKNPTAFYLCASTRGNTEAFFGQGTRLTVV.

The chain recombines TRBV7-2 with TRBJ1-2; TRBD1 might be the D (6 bases). The germline gives CDR1 SGHTA, CDR2 FQGNSA. The CDR3 contains 16 residues. Trimming took off 0 bases at V and 0 bases at J, with 11 bases between the two ends. The CDR3 bases are TGTGCCAGCAGCTTAGCGCAGGCAGGGGCTAACTATGGCTACACCTTC. Its translation: CASSLAQAGANYGYTF. Filled out from reference TRBV7-2 and TRBJ1-2, the complete variable domain reads GAGVSQSPSNKVTEKGKDVELRCDPISGHTALYWYRQSLGQGLEFLIYFQGNSAPDKSGLPSDRFSAERTGGSVSTLTIQRTQQEDSAVYLCASSLAQAGANYGYTFGSGTRLTVV.

The chain carries TRBV5-4 and TRBJ2-1, with D perhaps given as TRBD1 or TRBD2 (5 bases each). Looked up from germline, CDR1 is SGHNT and CDR2 is YYREEE (reference sequence). This CDR3 region has 14 residues. V lost 4 bases, J lost 5 bases, and 13 bases lay in between. The CDR3 spells CASSPRDQHNEQFF. The CDR3 DNA is TGTGCCAGCAGCCCCCGGGACCAACACAATGAGCAGTTCTTC.

The V and J genes are TRBV15 and TRBJ2-3, with 8 positions matching TRBD2. From germline, CDR1 is LNHNV and CDR2 YYDKDF (reference sequence). The CDR3 totals 17 residues. V lost 7 bases, J lost 1 base, and 13 bases stayed unmatched. As DNA, the CDR3 is TGTGCCACCACCCTTAAGGCGGGAGGTCGGGGCACAGATACGCAGTATTTT. Translating it yields CATTLKAGGRGTDTQYF.

The gene calls are TRBV11-3 and TRBJ2-2, with unresolved D. CDR3 length: 14 residues. Germline lookup yields CDR1 SGHNT and CDR2 YENEEA. The V end lost 5 bases, the J end lost 5 bases, and 12 bases lay between the germline ends. The CDR3 is CASSDPSGTGELFF. CDR3 nucleotide sequence: TGTGCCAGCAGCGATCCATCTGGTACCGGGGAGCTGTTTTTT. The full variable domain, with the rest looked up from reference TRBV11-3 and TRBJ2-2, is EAGVVQSPRYKIIEKKQPVAFWCNPISGHNTLYWYLQNLGQGPELLIRYENEEAVDDSQLPKDRFSAERLKGVDSTLKIQPAELGDSAVYLCASSDPSGTGELFFGEGSRLTVL.

The V gene is TRBV6-1, the J gene TRBJ1-1; TRBD1 aligns across 8 bases. The CDR3 is 18 residues long. The trim removed 2 bases at V and 3 bases at J, leaving 14 bases unmatched. The germline gives CDR1 MNHNS, CDR2 SASEGT. CDR3 sequence: CASSEYGSRGRLYTEAFF. In DNA form, the CDR3 reads TGTGCCAGCAGTGAATATGGGTCCAGGGGGCGGCTCTACACTGAAGCTTTCTTT.